This T cell receptor (beta chain) was sequenced for a study of tumor-infiltrating lymphocytes in primary liver carcinoma. Study overall: Sample counts of productive TCRbeta reads spanned roughly 3.5 to 8 million; these counts were similar across tissue types. Whole-study findings and limits: Whereas tumor region pairs overlapped more, tumor-adjacent and tumor-blood pairs overlapped less.

Reverse transcription of 500 to 650 ng total RNA with a constant-region primer produced TCR beta cDNA. Three-round nested multiplex PCR performed with slightly modified ARM-PCR produced the TCR beta libraries. TRBV1-TRBV30 forward and Cbeta reverse primers drove the first two roughly 10-cycle rounds. Each CDR3 protein is one row after TCRdb ran MiXCR on the multiplex PCR reads. Of 250,000 to 350,000 distinct CDR3 sequences listed, 45% to 70% are singletons. This clonotype turned up a few times. Its antigen is still unknown. RNA isolated from unsorted whole blood supplied the blood RNA, with germline DNA also extracted. The V segment lost 6 bases and the J segment 6 bases; nucleotides outside the gene matches: 14. Germline CDR1 and CDR2: ENHRY and SYGVKD. This CDR3 has 17 residues.

Specimen: peripheral blood. The receptor was isolated from a woman in her 30s with primary liver carcinoma and hepatitis B virus infection. This chain links TRBV10-3 with TRBJ2-7; 13 bases are shared with TRBD2. The CDR3 sequence: CAIRLVGLAGVPSEQYF. CDR3 DNA sequence: TGTGCCATCAGACTAGTAGGACTAGCGGGAGTTCCTTCCGAGCAGTACTTC.